This T cell receptor beta chain came from a study of blood T cells in healthy people across ages. From germline, CDR1 is SQVTM and CDR2 ANQGSEA. This CDR3 has 11 residues. Trimming took off 5 bases at V and 3 bases at J, with 7 bases between the two ends. Overall study results and limits: Greater diversity and more naive CD4+ cells were seen in long-lived donors than in aged donors.

Sample-barcoded 5' priming and a J-beta primer mix drove a second PCR of roughly 6 to 12 cycles. One entry per CDR3 protein results from TCRdb running MiXCR on the 5' RACE reads. The table has roughly 1.5 million distinct CDR3 sequences, 40% to 45% seen once. Each sample gave at least 7 million isolated PBMCs. This clonotype was counted only a few times. Its target is not known. This chain joins TRBV29-1 and TRBJ2-5; possible D gene TRBD1, 5 bases. This clonotype originated in a young woman in good health. The sequencing sample was made of blood. The CDR3 loop reads CSVPTEETQYF. Here the CDR3 DNA reads TGCAGCGTTCCGACAGAAGAGACCCAGTACTTC.